The 25 T cell receptor beta chains below come from one sample, sequenced in a study of OX40 agonist ivuxolimab in advanced cancers. Produced via immunoSEQ multiplex PCR; TCRdb's table is partial and in-frame only. The sample carries some 100,000 clones, less than 95% recorded once. This specimen was CD4+ or CD8+ T cells sorted from blood, taken in a trial of the OX40 agonist ivuxolimab. These receptors were taken from an adult with an advanced solid tumor such as melanoma, head and neck, liver or kidney cancer.

CDR3: CASSLEVGQGAEQYF. As DNA, the CDR3 is TGTGCCAGCAGCTTAGAGGTTGGACAGGGGGCCGAGCAGTACTTC. The chain couples TRBV11-2 to TRBJ2-7, with TRBD1 identical over 11 bases. The CDR3 runs 15 residues. J lost 6 bases, V lost 0 bases, and 4 bases had no gene match. Germline V gene lookup returns CDR1 SGHAT and CDR2 FQNNGV.

V gene TRBV6-6 combines with J gene TRBJ2-7; 8 nucleotides match TRBD2. V dropped 5 bases and J dropped 3; count of bases not matched to a gene: 9. The CDR3 consists of 15 residues. The germline gives CDR1 MNHNY, CDR2 SVGAGI (reference sequence). The CDR3 DNA follows: TGTGCCAGCAGTCCTGCGGGAGGACCGAGCTACGAGCAGTACTTC. Its protein is CASSPAGGPSYEQYF.

This clone was recorded once. The chain links TRBV19 to TRBJ2-7, with TRBD1 matching 9 bases. This CDR3 contains 13 residues. V lost 3 bases and J lost 9; bases outside the gene matches: 6. Germline V gene lookup returns CDR1 LNHDA and CDR2 SQIVND (reference sequence). CDR3 bases: TGTGCCAGTAGTATTGGACAGGGGAACGGGCAGTACTTC. Protein: CASSIGQGNGQYF.

This clone has a single count. The V call is TRBV18, the J call TRBJ2-3; possibly TRBD1 for D (5 bases). Trimming cost V 3 bases and J 2 bases, with 9 bases left between them. The germline CDR1 and CDR2 sequences are KGHSH and LQKENI. The CDR3 runs to 14 residues. The CDR3 here is CASSPSRDTDTQYF. CDR3 nucleotide sequence: TGTGCCAGCTCACCGAGCAGGGACACAGATACGCAGTATTTT.

V usage is TRBV10-3 and J usage is TRBJ1-2; D might be TRBD1 (6 bases). CDR3 length equals 13 residues. With 2 bases removed from V and 6 bases from J, the gap between germline ends came to 10 bases. The germline V gene encodes CDR1 ENHRY and CDR2 SYGVKD. CDR3 sequence reads: CAISETGRDGYTF. The DNA for the CDR3 is TGTGCCATCAGTGAGACAGGGCGGGATGGCTACACCTTC.

The chain couples TRBV2 to TRBJ1-5, with D unresolved. The germline V gene encodes CDR1 SNHLY and CDR2 FYNNEI. Trimming stripped 3 bases from V and 6 bases from J, with 3 bases between. The CDR3 runs 11 residues. CDR3 bases: TGTGCCAGCAGTGACAGTCAGCCCCAGCATTTT. Translated: CASSDSQPQHF. Complete variable domain (other parts from reference TRBV2 and TRBJ1-5): EPEVTQTPSHQVTQMGQEVILRCVPISNHLYFYWYRQILGQKVEFLVSFYNNEISEKSEIFDDQFSVERPDGSNFTLKIRSTKLEDSAMYFCASSDSQPQHFGDGTRLSIL.

The rearrangement joins TRBV7-9 to TRBJ2-7; no definite D call. CDR1 and CDR2 (germline): SEHNR, FQNEAQ (reference sequence). The CDR3 is 13 amino acids. V was clipped by 2 bases and J by 9 bases, with 14 bases between them. This CDR3 is CASSLWSSRWQYF. The CDR3 DNA reads as TGTGCCAGCAGCTTATGGAGTTCTAGGTGGCAGTACTTC. Full variable domain (outside the CDR3, taken from reference TRBV7-9 and TRBJ2-7): DTGVSQNPRHKITKRGQNVTFRCDPISEHNRLYWYRQTLGQGPEFLTYFQNEAQLEKSRLLSDRFSAERPKGSFSTLEIQRTEQGDSAMYLCASSLWSSRWQYFGPGTRLTVT.

V is TRBV9 and J is TRBJ2-1; D call uncertain. Germline CDR1 reads SGDLS; CDR2 reads YYNGEE. CDR3 length: 14 residues. V was cut by 0 bases and J by 5 bases, with 9 bases left in between. The CDR3, as DNA: TGTGCCAGCAGCGTAGCTTCTCGGGACAATGAGCAGTTCTTC. Its translation is CASSVASRDNEQFF.

CDR3 DNA sequence: TGTGCCAGCAGCCAAGATAGGGGTTGGGAGACCCAGTACTTC. This translates into CASSQDRGWETQYF. This chain uses TRBV14 with TRBJ2-5; D might be TRBD1 (5 bases). V dropped 0 bases and J dropped 5 bases, with 10 bases sitting between them. Per the germline V gene, CDR1 is SGHDN and CDR2 is FVKESK. CDR3 length: 14 amino acids. The full variable domain, with the rest looked up from reference TRBV14 and TRBJ2-5, is EAGVTQFPSHSVIEKGQTVTLRCDPISGHDNLYWYRRVMGKEIKFLLHFVKESKQDESGMPNNRFLAERTGGTYSTLKVQPAELEDSGVYFCASSQDRGWETQYFGPGTRLLVL.

The CDR3: CATNPGGAYNEQFF. In nucleotides, the CDR3 is TGCGCCACCAACCCCGGGGGCGCCTACAATGAGCAGTTCTTC. This sequence joins TRBV5-1 and TRBJ2-1; D may be TRBD1 or TRBD2 (6 bases each). Germline lookup yields CDR1 SGHRS and CDR2 YFSETQ. Trimming pared 9 bases from V and 2 bases from J, leaving 15 bases between. The CDR3 contains 14 residues.

The CDR3: CASSVGQGLTGELFF. The CDR3 nucleotides read TGTGCCAGCAGCGTCGGACAGGGTTTAACCGGGGAGCTGTTTTTT. The chain combines TRBV9 with TRBJ2-2; 8 bases match TRBD1. CDR1 SGDLS and CDR2 YYNGEE come from the germline V gene. The ends lost 2 bases at V and 5 bases at J; junction bases unmatched: 5. The CDR3 contains 15 residues.

This rearrangement joins TRBV10-3 to TRBJ1-5, with D tentatively TRBD1 (5 bases). Germline V lookup: CDR1 ENHRY, CDR2 SYGVKD. Trimming pared 8 bases from V and 2 bases from J, leaving 16 bases between. The CDR3 runs to 15 residues. CDR3 amino acids: CAIAVDLGGNQPQHF. For the CDR3, the DNA is TGTGCCATCGCGGTGGATTTGGGGGGCAATCAGCCCCAGCATTTT.

The V call is TRBV11-3, the J call TRBJ2-2; a weak D match, TRBD1 (6 bases). Germline CDR1 and CDR2: SGHNT and YENEEA. CDR3 length: 15 amino acids. The V and J ends lost 3 bases and 3 bases respectively, with 11 bases between them. The CDR3 DNA is TGTGCCAGCAGCTTTCTCTCAGGGGACACCGGGGAGCTGTTTTTT. Residues: CASSFLSGDTGELFF.

This sequence joins TRBV18 and TRBJ1-1; TRBD1 matches at 7 bases. This CDR3 has 15 residues. Germline CDR1 is KGHSH and CDR2 is LQKENI. V was clipped by 0 bases and J by 4 bases; unmatched bases: 5. CDR3 sequence (DNA): TGTGCCAGCTCACCACCTCAGGGGGTCGTCACTGAAGCTTTCTTT. Protein sequence: CASSPPQGVVTEAFF. The full variable domain, in which reference TRBV18 and TRBJ1-1 provide the parts outside the CDR3, is NAGVMQNPRHLVRRRGQEARLRCSPMKGHSHVYWYRQLPEEGLKFMVYLQKENIIDESGMPKERFSAEFPKEGPSILRIQQVVRGDSAAYFCASSPPQGVVTEAFFGQGTRLTVV.

The chain uses TRBV18 and TRBJ2-3; 11 bases map to TRBD2. This CDR3 is 14 amino acids long. The J segment lost 5 bases and the V segment lost 4 bases, leaving 2 bases of the junction unmatched. Looked up from germline, CDR1 is KGHSH and CDR2 is LQKENI. The CDR3 region is CASSLAGGEDTQYF. CDR3 bases: TGTGCCAGCTCACTAGCGGGAGGGGAAGATACGCAGTATTTT.

The genes are TRBV28 and TRBJ2-4; a possible D gene is TRBD2 (6 bases). The V end lost 6 bases, the J end lost 8 bases, and 14 bases lay between the germline ends. Looked up from germline, CDR1 is MDHEN and CDR2 is SYDVKM. This CDR3 comprises 13 residues. The chain's CDR3 is CASREGLGYIQYF. In nucleotides, the CDR3 is TGTGCCAGCAGGGAGGGATTGGGTTACATTCAGTACTTC. Based on the CDR3 plus reference TRBV28 and TRBJ2-4, the full variable domain is DVKVTQSSRYLVKRTGEKVFLECVQDMDHENMFWYRQDPGLGLRLIYFSYDVKMKEKGDIPEGYSVSREKKERFSLILESASTNQTSMYLCASREGLGYIQYFGAGTRLSVL.

The chain employs TRBV11-3 and TRBJ1-2, with 11 bases lining up with TRBD1. The CDR3 contains 14 residues. Trimming removed 5 bases from V and 5 bases from J; junction bases left unmatched: 4. Germline V gene data show CDR1 as SGHNT and CDR2 as YENEEA. Here the CDR3 reads CASSHGTGGYGYTF. The CDR3 DNA is TGTGCCAGCAGCCACGGGACAGGGGGATATGGCTACACCTTC.

The rearrangement uses TRBV19 and TRBJ2-7, with D perhaps matching TRBD2 (6 bases). Trimming left V 4 bases short and J 4 bases short, with 14 bases between. This CDR3 is built from 14 residues. The V gene's germline CDR1 is LNHDA and CDR2 SQIVND (reference sequence). CDR3 loop: CASSTGRRGYEQYF. CDR3 in DNA: TGTGCCAGTAGTACAGGGAGGAGAGGGTACGAGCAGTACTTC. Using reference TRBV19 and TRBJ2-7 for the parts outside the CDR3, the full variable domain is DGGITQSPKYLFRKEGQNVTLSCEQNLNHDAMYWYRQDPGQGLRLIYYSQIVNDFQKGDIAEGYSVSREKKESFPLTVTSAQKNPTAFYLCASSTGRRGYEQYFGPGTRLTVT.

The V call is TRBV19, the J call TRBJ2-1, with D unresolved. In germline, CDR1 is LNHDA, CDR2 SQIVND (reference sequence). The V end lost 6 bases, the J end lost 3 bases, and 9 bases lay between the germline ends. This CDR3 has 13 residues. Here the CDR3 DNA reads TGTGCCAGTAGGAGGTCTGGCTACAATGAGCAGTTCTTC. Amino acids: CASRRSGYNEQFF.

The chain couples TRBV28 to TRBJ2-7, with D perhaps matching TRBD2 (6 bases). This CDR3 has 15 amino acids. The germline CDR1 and CDR2 sequences are MDHEN and SYDVKM. V lost 2 bases and J lost 2, with 13 bases in between. The chain's CDR3 is CASSLQGSGTYEQYF. Written as DNA, the CDR3 is TGTGCCAGCAGTTTACAGGGTAGCGGAACCTACGAGCAGTACTTC.

This chain links TRBV30 with TRBJ1-1; TRBD1 matches at 7 bases. With V trimmed by 5 bases and J by 0 bases, 0 bases remained unmatched. There are 12 residues in the CDR3. Per germline, CDR1 GTSNPN and CDR2 SVGIG (reference sequence). In DNA, the CDR3 is TGTGCCTGGGGGACAGTGAACACTGAAGCTTTCTTT. Its protein is CAWGTVNTEAFF.

V gene TRBV7-8 combines with J gene TRBJ1-4; 7 positions agree with TRBD1. Germline V CDR1 and CDR2: SGHVS, FQNEAQ. The CDR3 consists of 13 residues. The junction had 3 bases not matched to a gene; V was cut back by 5 bases and J by 6 bases. CDR3 in DNA: TGTGCCAGCAGCCCGACAGGGTATGAAAAACTGTTTTTT. Translating gives CASSPTGYEKLFF.

The rearrangement uses TRBV18 and TRBJ2-2; possible D gene TRBD1, 6 bases. CDR1 and CDR2 (germline): KGHSH, LQKENI. V dropped 4 bases and J dropped 10 bases, with 16 bases sitting between them. CDR3 length: 14 residues. CDR3 DNA sequence: TGTGCCAGCTCACTCCTCAGGGGAGAGAAGGAGCTGTTTTTT. This encodes CASSLLRGEKELFF.

The rearrangement uses TRBV4-3 and TRBJ2-5, with D maybe TRBD2 (6 bases). The CDR3 sequence is 15 residues long. Germline CDR1 LGHNA, CDR2 YSLEER. The germline V and J ends were trimmed by 3 bases and 1 base, with 12 bases remaining between them. The CDR3 sequence: CASSQALATQETQYF. CDR3 coding DNA: TGCGCCAGCAGCCAGGCTCTAGCGACCCAAGAGACCCAGTACTTC.

The J gene is TRBJ2-1, the V gene TRBV11-2, with 7 bases identical to TRBD1. The junction had 12 bases not matched to a gene; V was cut back by 6 bases and J by 7 bases. The CDR3 has 15 amino acids. Germline CDR1 is SGHAT and CDR2 is FQNNGV. CDR3 residues: CASSQIRDRENEQFF. DNA for the CDR3: TGTGCCAGCAGTCAAATCCGGGACAGAGAAAATGAGCAGTTCTTC.